The TCR beta chain under discussion was sequenced for a study of CD8 T cells in Susac syndrome. A quantity of roughly 0.5 to 1 ug RNA underwent reverse transcription using random hexamers. Using its own MiXCR run on the immunoSEQ multiplex PCR reads, TCRdb lists one record per CDR3 protein. This table holds roughly 160,000 distinct CDR3 sequences, around 94% found once. V lost 4 bases to trimming and J lost 7 bases, with 13 bases between them. The CDR3 runs 13 residues. Germline V gene data show CDR1 as KGHSY and CDR2 as FQNENV. The TCR was taken from a human donor in good health. The chain is built from TRBV16 and TRBJ2-5; D is ambiguous. The sample consisted of CD4+ T cells from PBMCs. The chain's CDR3 is CASSLRLIVTQYF. DNA for the CDR3: TGTGCCAGCAGCCTAAGATTGATCGTGACCCAGTACTTC.